Sequencing of this TCR beta chain was carried out in a study of chemoradiotherapy in HPV16-positive cancers. Turning to the study itself: Candidate HPV-specific clones and shared TCR motifs came from two HPV16-positive patients. Study-level findings and limits: Only two HPV16-positive patients supplied the functional HPV-specificity definition. HPV-responsive T-cell expansion during chemoradiotherapy was linked to improved recurrence-free survival in HPV16-positive patients. Candidate HPV-specific clones and E7-related TCR motifs grew in tumor during treatment.

The data were produced by immunoSEQ multiplex PCR, yet TCRdb's version contains in-frame clones alone and is incomplete. The table shows 1,500 to 2,000 clones, with about nine tenths occurring only once. In this sample, this clone turned up once. Its matching antigen is unknown. Germline V gene sequence: CDR1 LNHDA, CDR2 SQIVND (reference sequence). This CDR3 is built from 14 residues. V was trimmed by 3 bases and J by 6 bases, leaving 12 bases between them. V usage is TRBV19 and J usage is TRBJ2-1; perhaps TRBD2 as D (5 bases). The sample here was tumor tissue, taken from a patient who underwent chemoradiotherapy. This receptor was identified in a human donor with HPV-associated anogenital cancer. DNA of the CDR3: TGTGCCAGTAGTATTGGTCTAGCAAGCAATGAGCAGTTCTTC. Translating it yields CASSIGLASNEQFF.